What follows are 14 T cell receptor beta chains derived from one specimen sequenced in a study of blood T cell repertoires in COVID-19 (TCRdb year 2020). Library prep was done by the immunoSEQ multiplex PCR assay. TCRdb retrieved this table from immuneACCESS and kept in-frame rearrangements only. Not all clones are present; in checked studies, unresolved V genes account for under half, and no reason is known for the remainder. Across this sample there are 55,000 to 80,000 clones, with under 80% seen only once. The ten largest clones represent around a sixth of the sample. The sequencing input was peripheral blood. All receptors derive from a man between 60 and 70 years old with acute or convalescent COVID-19.

The chain combines TRBV2 with TRBJ2-3, with TRBD2 matching over 15 bases. CDR3 length: 15 residues. V shed 6 bases and J 4 bases; nucleotides not matched to a gene: 2. Germline V gene sequence: CDR1 SNHLY, CDR2 FYNNEI. As DNA, the CDR3 is TGTGCCAGCAGAGGACTAGCGGGAGGGCCAGATACGCAGTATTTT. It yields the protein CASRGLAGGPDTQYF.

The V call is TRBV9, the J call TRBJ2-7; D may be TRBD1 (5 bases). This CDR3 is built from 15 residues. In germline, CDR1 is SGDLS, CDR2 YYNGEE. V was trimmed by 0 bases and J by 2 bases, leaving 12 bases between them. Written as DNA, the CDR3 is TGTGCCAGCAGCGTAGGAGCAGGGTCAACCTACGAGCAGTACTTC. This translates into CASSVGAGSTYEQYF.

V is TRBV24-1 and J is TRBJ1-2, with D perhaps matching TRBD1 (5 bases). Trimming cost V 3 bases and J 3 bases, with 7 bases left between them. Germline V gene sequence: CDR1 KGHDR, CDR2 SFDVKD. The CDR3 extends over 13 amino acids. The CDR3 region has the DNA TGTGCCACCAGTGATGCAGGGTACTATGGCTACACCTTC. It is translated as CATSDAGYYGYTF.

V gene TRBV7-9 combines with J gene TRBJ1-2; D is unclear. Trimming cost V 5 bases and J 4 bases, with 11 bases left between them. Germline-derived CDR1 and CDR2 are SEHNR and FQNEAQ (reference sequence). The CDR3 is 13 amino acids. The CDR3, as DNA: TGTGCCAGCAGCCCAGACATTCTCTATGGCTACACCTTC. Translating gives CASSPDILYGYTF.

V gene TRBV7-9 combines with J gene TRBJ2-7; the D gene is possibly TRBD1 (5 bases). CDR1 and CDR2 (germline): SEHNR, FQNEAQ (reference sequence). V lost 3 bases and J lost 2, with 11 bases in between. The length of the CDR3 is 14 residues. The CDR3 sequence is CASSFRGGPYEQYF. As DNA, the CDR3 is TGTGCCAGCAGCTTTAGGGGCGGACCCTACGAGCAGTACTTC.

The chain uses TRBV28 and TRBJ1-4; D gene ambiguous. V was pared by 5 bases and J by 6 bases, with 4 bases between. Germline V gene lookup returns CDR1 MDHEN and CDR2 SYDVKM. This CDR3 is built from 11 residues. The CDR3 DNA reads TGTGCCAGCAGTCCCGATGAAAAACTGTTTTTT. This translates into CASSPDEKLFF.

The genes are TRBV19 and TRBJ1-1; TRBD1 aligns across 8 bases. Germline lookup yields CDR1 LNHDA and CDR2 SQIVND (reference sequence). This CDR3 comprises 15 residues. V was clipped by 4 bases and J by 0 bases; unmatched bases: 4. CDR3 DNA sequence: TGTGCCAGTAGTAAGGGACAGGCTATGAACACTGAAGCTTTCTTT. It translates to CASSKGQAMNTEAFF.

For this clone: The same CDR3 can be traced to other DNA sequences in this sample. The chain couples TRBV6-5 to TRBJ2-1, with TRBD2 as a possible D gene (5 bases). CDR3 length: 16 amino acids. V was clipped by 0 bases and J by 3 bases, with 12 bases between them. The germline V gene encodes CDR1 MNHEY and CDR2 SVGAGI. DNA for the CDR3: TGTGCCAGCAGTTACTCTCGGGGAATGGGCTACAATGAGCAGTTCTTC. This encodes CASSYSRGMGYNEQFF.

The J gene is TRBJ2-3, the V gene TRBV11-2; D possibly corresponds to TRBD2 (6 bases). The germline gives CDR1 SGHAT, CDR2 FQNNGV. Trimming took 5 bases from V and 7 from J, leaving 22 bases between them. The length of the CDR3 is 16 residues. The CDR3 loop is CASSPSHRTNSNTQYF. The CDR3 DNA reads as TGTGCCAGCAGCCCCTCGCACCGGACTAACTCAAATACGCAGTATTTT.

This clone was found a few times. The V call is TRBV25-1, the J call TRBJ2-7; 7 bases map to TRBD2. This CDR3 has 12 residues. Germline loops: CDR1 MGHDK, CDR2 SYGVNS. V lost 7 bases and J lost 2; bases outside the gene matches: 2. This CDR3 reads CASKGGPYEQYF. CDR3 DNA sequence: TGTGCCAGCAAGGGAGGGCCCTACGAGCAGTACTTC.

The chain links TRBV9 to TRBJ2-3, with 7 bases lining up with TRBD2. This CDR3 contains 16 residues. Germline-derived CDR1 and CDR2 are SGDLS and YYNGEE. V shed 1 base, J shed 1 base, and the junction held 6 bases outside the gene matches. In DNA form, the CDR3 reads TGTGCCAGCAGCGTATGGGAGGGTTCTCGCACAGATACGCAGTATTTT. It specifies CASSVWEGSRTDTQYF.

The chain combines TRBV30 with TRBJ1-1; maybe TRBD1 (6 bases). Germline-derived CDR1 and CDR2 are GTSNPN and SVGIG (reference sequence). The V gene lost 1 base and the J gene lost 6 bases, with 12 bases spanning the gap. This CDR3 contains 13 residues. CDR3: CAWSDGGAPEAFF. CDR3 DNA sequence: TGTGCCTGGAGTGACGGGGGGGCCCCTGAAGCTTTCTTT.

The V and J genes are TRBV28 and TRBJ1-1; possibly TRBD1 for D (5 bases). V was cut by 5 bases and J by 3 bases, with 16 bases left in between. CDR1 MDHEN and CDR2 SYDVKM come from the germline V gene. The CDR3 is 15 residues long. CDR3 protein: CASSTLGGVYTEAFF. The CDR3 DNA reads TGTGCCAGCAGTACCCTCGGGGGGGTCTACACTGAAGCTTTCTTT.

The chain joins TRBV19 to TRBJ2-2, with a tentative D call TRBD1 (6 bases). This CDR3 contains 16 residues. Trimming took off 3 bases at V and 4 bases at J, with 15 bases between the two ends. Germline-derived CDR1 and CDR2 are LNHDA and SQIVND (reference sequence). The CDR3 reads CASSILGASSTGELFF. CDR3 in DNA: TGTGCCAGTAGTATCCTGGGGGCCTCGAGCACCGGGGAGCTGTTTTTT.